This TCR beta chain originates from a study of blood T cell repertoires in COVID-19. Across the whole study: PBMCs, B-cell-depleted T cells, or T cells provided the cDNA or gDNA that made up the material.

V was cut by 4 bases and J by 1 base, with 10 bases left in between. CDR3 length: 14 amino acids. CDR1 LGHDT and CDR2 YNNKEL come from the germline V gene (reference sequence). Per the original methods: Estimation of nucleated cell counts relied on the amplification of reference gene primers. Data came from immunoSEQ multiplex PCR; TCRdb stores just in-frame clones and leaves some out. V and J calls and clone size are those listed in that table; D and trimming were worked out from the DNA. The profile covers 100,000 to 120,000 clones, with over 65% appearing a single time and around 3.5% taken by the ten largest.

This sequence was found in a woman of 80 years or more with acute or convalescent COVID-19. V usage is TRBV3-1 (or the pseudogene TRBV3-2) and J usage is TRBJ1-1; D perhaps matches TRBD1 (6 bases). Sequencing was done on a sample of peripheral blood. CDR3: CASSPKTGNTEAFF. For the CDR3, the DNA is TGTGCCAGCAGCCCCAAGACAGGGAACACTGAAGCTTTCTTT.